This paragraph covers one T cell receptor (beta chain) sequence. As yet, its antigen is unknown. The record originates from a study of vaccination and CD4 T cells after COVID-19. Study details: Median time from second vaccine dose to sampling was about 77 days (14 to 241). Culture controls were given either a CEFX pool, an HIV-1 Nef pool, or no peptide.

Noted treatment: approximately 9-day PBMC culture with coronavirus spike peptide pools or control peptides (ViraFEST assay). Once obtained from cultured CD4+ T cells, the DNA was sequenced using the Oncomine TCR Beta short-read assay. Cultured CD4+ T cells were the source of extracted genomic DNA. TCRdb called the PCR reads again in MiXCR, with one record for every CDR3 protein. The sample carries 6,600 or so distinct CDR3 sequences, 40% to 50% recorded once. The CDR3 runs 13 residues. The germline V and J ends were trimmed by 3 bases and 2 bases, with 8 bases remaining between them. The specimen was CD4+ T cells from blood, cultured in vitro. The V and J genes are TRBV12-3 or TRBV12-4 and TRBJ2-7; D is undetermined. This sequence originates from a human donor who had recovered from COVID-19. Here the CDR3 reads CASSFDRAYEQYF. The CDR3 coding sequence is TGTGCCAGCAGTTTTGACCGCGCCTACGAGCAGTACTTC.